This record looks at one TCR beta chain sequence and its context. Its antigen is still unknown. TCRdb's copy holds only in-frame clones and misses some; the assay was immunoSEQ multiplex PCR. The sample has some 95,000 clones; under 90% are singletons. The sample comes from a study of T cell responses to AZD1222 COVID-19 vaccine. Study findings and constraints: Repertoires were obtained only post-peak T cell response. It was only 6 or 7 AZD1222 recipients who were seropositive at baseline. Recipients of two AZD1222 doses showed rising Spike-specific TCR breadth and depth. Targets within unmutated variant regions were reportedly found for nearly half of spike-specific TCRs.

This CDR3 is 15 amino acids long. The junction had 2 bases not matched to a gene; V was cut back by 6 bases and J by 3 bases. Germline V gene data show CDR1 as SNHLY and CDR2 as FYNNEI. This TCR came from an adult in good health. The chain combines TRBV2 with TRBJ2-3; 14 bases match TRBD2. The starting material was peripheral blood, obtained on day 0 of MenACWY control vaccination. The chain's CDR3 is CASRRLAGGTDTQYF. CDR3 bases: TGTGCCAGCAGGAGACTAGCGGGGGGGACAGATACGCAGTATTTT.